One TCR beta chain is described in this entry. No antigen is known for it. Base qualities are not at hand, and no much larger clone is one base apart. TCRbeta CDR3 regions were amplified from genomic DNA by means of the immunoSEQ Assay, a bias-controlled multiplex PCR. Concerning the study's data processing: Within the assay, amplification of reference gene primers was used to estimate how many nucleated cells each sample contained. To quantify the absolute abundance of each unique TCRbeta CDR3 rearrangement, sequence reads were collapsed and filtered. For each sample, productive Simpson clonality was calculated as the square root of Simpson's diversity index over productive rearrangements. This immuneACCESS table, as held by TCRdb, lists in-frame sequences with V and J called but not all clones. Of the missing ones, under half trace to an unresolved V gene in checked studies; the others have no known cause. V and J calls and clone size are as listed in that table; D and trimming were resolved from the DNA. This sample comprises tens of thousands of clones, 75% to 90% of them detected only once. The ten largest clones add up to over 2.5% of the sample.

Trimming costs V 2 bases and J 4 bases, and their ends lie 6 bases apart. In the germline V gene (reference sequence), CDR1 corresponds to SEHNR and CDR2 to FQNEAQ. From the cysteine up to the phenylalanine, the CDR3 has a length of 13 residues. Kept here is only the CDR3 DNA, which spans 39 bases and is read in frame from base 1. Whole blood was collected in K2EDTA tubes by collaborating institutions according to the institutions' own protocols. For TCRbeta analysis, collaborator samples were shipped as frozen whole blood, as isolated PBMCs, or as DNA extracted from either sample type. The data are from a study of blood T cell repertoires in COVID-19 (dated by TCRdb to the early 2020s). Regarding the complete study: The collaborator samples originated in the United States, Italy and Spain and spanned the acute and convalescent phases of COVID-19. The material from the prospective study consisted of cDNA or gDNA derived from T cells, B-cell-depleted T cells, or PBMCs. Deeply sampled blood TCRbeta repertoires from subjects exposed to, actively infected with, or recovered from COVID-19 were included in the dataset. The repertoires were released in a freely available public database intended as a resource for research on the immune response to SARS-CoV-2. The samples were drawn from two sources: the first 160 participants of the ongoing ImmuneRACE study, and approximately 1,300 subjects contributed by 6 global collaborators. The sample metadata nearly always contained a de-identified subject ID, COVID-19 status, age in years and sex. HLA class I and class II types, where available, came from metadata supplied by the sample provider rather than from assay-based typing.

General study outcomes and caveats: The amount of clinical and demographic metadata varied by source and participant and was provided uncurated.

The sequencing input was peripheral blood. Recombination connected TRBV7-9 to TRBJ2-1, with the D gene call left open. The TCR sequence derives from a human donor in a cohort sampled during active COVID-19. The DNA sequence follows: TGTGCCAGCAGCTTAACTACATACAATGAGCAGTTCTTC. This sequence encodes CASSLTTYNEQFF.